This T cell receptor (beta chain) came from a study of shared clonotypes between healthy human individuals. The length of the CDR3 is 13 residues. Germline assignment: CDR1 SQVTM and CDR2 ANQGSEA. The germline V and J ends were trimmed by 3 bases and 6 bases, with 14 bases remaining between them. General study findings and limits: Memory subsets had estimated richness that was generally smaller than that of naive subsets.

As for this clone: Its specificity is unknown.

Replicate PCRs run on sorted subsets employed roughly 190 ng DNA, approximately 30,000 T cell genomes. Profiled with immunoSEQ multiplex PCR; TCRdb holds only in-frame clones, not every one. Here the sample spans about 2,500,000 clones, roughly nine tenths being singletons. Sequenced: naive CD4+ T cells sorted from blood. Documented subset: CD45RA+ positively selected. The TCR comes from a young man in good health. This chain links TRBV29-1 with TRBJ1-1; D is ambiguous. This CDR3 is CSVEAGMCSEAFF. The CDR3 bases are TGCAGCGTTGAGGCGGGTATGTGCTCTGAAGCTTTCTTT.